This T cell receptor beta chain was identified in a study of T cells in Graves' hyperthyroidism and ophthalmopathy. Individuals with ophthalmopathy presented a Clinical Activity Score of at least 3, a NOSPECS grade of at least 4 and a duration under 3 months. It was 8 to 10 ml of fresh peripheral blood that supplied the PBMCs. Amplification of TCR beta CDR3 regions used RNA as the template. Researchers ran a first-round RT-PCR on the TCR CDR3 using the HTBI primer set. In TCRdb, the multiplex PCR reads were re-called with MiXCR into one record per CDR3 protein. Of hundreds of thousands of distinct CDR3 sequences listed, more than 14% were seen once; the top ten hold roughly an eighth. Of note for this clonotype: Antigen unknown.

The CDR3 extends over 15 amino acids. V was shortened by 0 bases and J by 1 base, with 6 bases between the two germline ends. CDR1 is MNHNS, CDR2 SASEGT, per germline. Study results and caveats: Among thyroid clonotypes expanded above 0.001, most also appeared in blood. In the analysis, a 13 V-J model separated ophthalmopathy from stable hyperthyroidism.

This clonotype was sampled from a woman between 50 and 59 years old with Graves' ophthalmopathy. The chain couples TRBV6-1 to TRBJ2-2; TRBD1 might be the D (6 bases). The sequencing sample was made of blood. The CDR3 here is CASSEARGNTGELFF. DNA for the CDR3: TGTGCCAGCAGTGAAGCCAGGGGGAACACCGGGGAGCTGTTTTTT.